This T cell receptor beta chain stems from a study of blood T cell repertoires in COVID-19. Across the whole study: Samples came from the United States, Italy and Spain, spanning acute and convalescent COVID-19.

CDR3 size: 16 residues. Germline V CDR1 and CDR2: SGHNT, YYREEE (reference sequence). After removal of 4 bases from V and 5 bases from J, the junction contained 8 bases not matched to a gene. Produced via immunoSEQ multiplex PCR; TCRdb's table is partial and in-frame only. Among over 200,000 clones listed, around 87% were seen once. The clonotype originates from a woman aged 25 to 39 who had recovered from COVID-19. The sequenced sample was peripheral blood. The chain is built from TRBV5-4 and TRBJ2-3, with TRBD2 matching 12 bases. In nucleotides, the CDR3 is TGTGCCAGCAGCCAACTAGCGGGGGGTCCTGAAGATACGCAGTATTTT. Protein product: CASSQLAGGPEDTQYF.